The clone carrying this T cell receptor (beta chain) was counted only a few times. The antigen is unknown. The source of the sample is a study of T-cell memory formation after mild COVID-19. Study overall: Clusters were largely donor specific.

Study-wide findings and caveats: CD4+ bias marked clones expanding day 15 to 37, unlike balanced contracting clones. Whether day 37 second-wave clones are SARS-CoV-2-specific was not confirmed.

The germline V gene encodes CDR1 MDHEN and CDR2 SYDVKM. The V gene lost 2 bases and the J gene lost 6 bases, with 16 bases spanning the gap. The CDR3 covers 15 residues. With constant-segment primers, 5'RACE yielded cDNA libraries of TCR alpha and TCR beta that carried sample barcodes and UMIs. TCRdb called the 5' RACE reads again in MiXCR, with one record for every CDR3 protein. The sample carries 50,000 to 75,000 distinct CDR3 sequences, about 9.4% recorded once. The source of this sequence is a man younger than 35 who had mild COVID-19 (a few samples of this study predate the infection). Cell type and time point are not known. Source material: PBMCs or a T cell subset sorted from them (not recorded which). The rearrangement links TRBV28 to TRBJ1-1; D remains ambiguous. The CDR3: CASSLHLDVRAEAFF. CDR3 sequence (DNA): TGTGCCAGCAGTTTACACTTGGACGTTCGGGCTGAAGCTTTCTTT. The variable domain in full, with the rest retrieved from reference TRBV28 and TRBJ1-1, is DVKVTQSSRYLVKRTGEKVFLECVQDMDHENMFWYRQDPGLGLRLIYFSYDVKMKEKGDIPEGYSVSREKKERFSLILESASTNQTSMYLCASSLHLDVRAEAFFGQGTRLTVV.